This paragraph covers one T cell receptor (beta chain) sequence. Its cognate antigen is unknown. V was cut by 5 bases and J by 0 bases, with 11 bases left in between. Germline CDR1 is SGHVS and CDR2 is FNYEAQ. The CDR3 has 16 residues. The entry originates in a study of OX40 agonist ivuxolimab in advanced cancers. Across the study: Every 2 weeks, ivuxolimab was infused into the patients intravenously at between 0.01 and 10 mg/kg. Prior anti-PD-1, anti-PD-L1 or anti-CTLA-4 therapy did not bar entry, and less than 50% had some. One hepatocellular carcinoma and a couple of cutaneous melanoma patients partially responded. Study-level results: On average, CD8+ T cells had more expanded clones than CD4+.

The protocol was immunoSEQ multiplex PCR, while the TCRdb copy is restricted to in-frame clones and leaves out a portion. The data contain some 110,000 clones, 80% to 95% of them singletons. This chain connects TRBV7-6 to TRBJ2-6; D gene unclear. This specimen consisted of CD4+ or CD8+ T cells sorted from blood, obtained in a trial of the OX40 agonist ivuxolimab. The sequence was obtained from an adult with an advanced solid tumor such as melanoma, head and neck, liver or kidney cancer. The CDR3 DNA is TGTGCCAGCAGCCCGGCCGTAAACTCTGGGGCCAACGTCCTGACTTTC. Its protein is CASSPAVNSGANVLTF.